A selection of T cell receptor beta chains follows, all from one sample in a study of graft-versus-host responses after intestinal transplantation. Assay: immunoSEQ multiplex PCR; the TCRdb copy retains only in-frame clones and omits some. This table holds about 57,000 clones, 70% to 90% found once. The sequences come from PBMCs, collected 26 days after transplant. Receptors were obtained from a human patient who received an intestinal transplant, so some T cells may come from the graft donor. The CDR3 runs from the conserved cysteine through the conserved F or W. A D gene is named only where the DNA matches it firmly.

TRBV11-2,.,14,TRBJ2-1,CASSLEVATNEQFF
TRBV10-3,TRBD2,17,TRBJ2-1,CAISERGLAGGYNEQFF
TRBV28,TRBD1,16,TRBJ2-7,CASSHPRTGGFGEQYF
TRBV19,.,17,TRBJ2-1,CASSIDQGLPTNNEQFF
TRBV2,TRBD1,14,TRBJ2-1,CAIPQGERNDEQFF
TRBV6-5,.,14,TRBJ2-3,CASSPHTSTDTQYF
TRBV19,TRBD2,13,TRBJ2-1,CASNSGGYNEQFF
TRBV7-2,.,12,TRBJ1-2,CASIQGSEGYTF
TRBV27,TRBD1,13,TRBJ1-2,CASTSGQDRGYTF
TRBV15,.,15,TRBJ1-6,CATSISGGHNSPLHF
TRBV29-1,TRBD1,14,TRBJ2-7,CSVAGGQGTYEQYF
TRBV28,.,15,TRBJ2-6,CASKLEMAGANVLTF
TRBV28,TRBD1,15,TRBJ1-6,CASSLSRQGGTPLHF
TRBV5-1,.,14,TRBJ1-5,CASSLSGSNQPQHF
TRBV11-3,.,13,TRBJ1-1,CASSLGRDTEAFF
TRBV6-1,.,15,TRBJ1-6,CASSEAAGGSAPLHF
TRBV6-5,.,14,TRBJ1-6,CASSYSGDNSPLHF
TRBV7-9,TRBD1,14,TRBJ2-5,CASSITGQWETQYF
TRBV27,TRBD1,13,TRBJ2-1,CASSSRQGDEQFF
TRBV2,.,13,TRBJ1-4,CASRDSLNEKLFF
TRBV19,TRBD2,17,TRBJ2-3,CASSPTGTSVWTDTQYF
TRBV19,.,14,TRBJ2-2,CASTPGSNTGELFF
TRBV29-1,.,14,TRBJ1-1,CSLLTGPMNTEAFF
TRBV28,TRBD1,13,TRBJ1-1,CAAQGAQIGEAFF
TRBV10-3,TRBD1,15,TRBJ1-5,CAISPTGTGNQPQHF
TRBV28,.,15,TRBJ1-1,CASSQLRTLNTEAFF
TRBV2,.,15,TRBJ1-4,CASSEAKGNGEKLFF
TRBV5-6,TRBD1,14,TRBJ1-1,CASSLKQGRTEAFF
TRBV7-2,.,11,TRBJ1-6,CASSSTEGLRF
TRBV6-1,.,15,TRBJ2-6,CASSERGSGANVLTF
TRBV9,.,13,TRBJ1-2,CASSVEQGIGYTF
TRBV7-9,TRBD1,13,TRBJ1-2,CASRGQGEYGYTF
TRBV27,.,13,TRBJ2-1,CASSFRQLNEQFF
TRBV19,TRBD2,18,TRBJ2-1,CASSIDGLLAGKYNEQFF
TRBV13,.,13,TRBJ2-2,CASSFQGTGELFF
TRBV4-1,TRBD2,17,TRBJ2-7,CASSPSTSGWQTYEQYF
TRBV28,.,16,TRBJ2-3,CASSPTRFAYTDTQYF
TRBV7-6,.,16,TRBJ1-5,CASSLAPGDSNQPQHF
TRBV6-1,.,17,TRBJ2-2,CASSEEEKQVNTGELFF
TRBV6-1,.,14,TRBJ1-4,CASSTGRGNEKLFF
TRBV4-1,.,15,TRBJ2-3,CASSQDPGWTDTQYF
TRBV6-1,.,15,TRBJ2-7,CASIPAGAFAYEQYF
TRBV27,.,14,TRBJ2-7,CASSLYDRSYEQYF
TRBV4-2,.,20,TRBJ2-3,CASSQWLRGERARGTDTQYF
TRBV5-1,.,14,TRBJ1-6,CASSFGGGNSPLHF
TRBV30,.,11,TRBJ1-1,CACNRAPEAFF
TRBV6-5,.,13,TRBJ2-5,CASERAGQETQYF
TRBV5-1,TRBD2,16,TRBJ2-1,CASSYRTSGASDEQFF
TRBV5-1,.,14,TRBJ2-7,CASSGRDLAGEQYF
TRBV15,TRBD1,19,TRBJ1-5,CATSRVGRGRNSGNQPQHF
TRBV29-1,TRBD2,15,TRBJ2-1,CSVITARGGPNEQFF
TRBV6-5,.,15,TRBJ2-3,CASSYFSGSTDTQYF
TRBV14,.,12,TRBJ2-7,CASSQHRVEQYF
TRBV4-2,TRBD2,17,TRBJ2-1,CASSPGTSGYDYNEQFF
TRBV4-1,TRBD1,16,TRBJ2-7,CASSPEPGTGPYEQYF
TRBV7-9,.,13,TRBJ2-1,CASSLDQGNEQFF
TRBV20-1,.,11,TRBJ1-4,CSPTQGEKLFF
TRBV27,.,15,TRBJ2-5,CASSLSAGSGETQYF
TRBV10-1,TRBD1,15,TRBJ2-5,CASSPGQDAVETQYF
TRBV19,.,14,TRBJ1-3,CASKPVGAGNTIYF